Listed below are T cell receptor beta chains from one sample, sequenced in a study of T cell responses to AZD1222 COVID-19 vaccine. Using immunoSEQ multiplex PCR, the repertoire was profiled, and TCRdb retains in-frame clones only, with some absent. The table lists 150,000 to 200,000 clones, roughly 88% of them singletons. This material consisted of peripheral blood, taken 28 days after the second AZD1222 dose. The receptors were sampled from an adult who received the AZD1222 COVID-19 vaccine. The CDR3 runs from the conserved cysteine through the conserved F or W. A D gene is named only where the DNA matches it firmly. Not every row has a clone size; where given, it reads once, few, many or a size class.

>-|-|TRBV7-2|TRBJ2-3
CASSLGQHTDTQYF
TGTGCCAGCAGCCTGGGGCAACACACAGATACGCAGTATTTT
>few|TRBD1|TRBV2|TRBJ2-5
CASPRDRGLRETQYF
TGTGCCAGCCCCCGGGACAGGGGATTAAGAGAGACCCAGTACTTC
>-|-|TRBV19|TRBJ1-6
CASSISLQVRNSPLHF
TGTGCCAGTAGTATTAGTCTTCAGGTCCGGAATTCACCCCTCCACTTT
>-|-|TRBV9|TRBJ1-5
CASSVGGANQPQHF
TGTGCCAGCAGCGTAGGGGGGGCCAATCAGCCCCAGCATTTT
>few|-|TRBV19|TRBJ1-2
CASSQTPQTVYGYTF
TGTGCCAGTAGTCAGACGCCCCAAACGGTATATGGCTACACCTTC
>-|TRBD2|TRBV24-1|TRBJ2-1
CATSDPDRGGGYNEQFF
TGTGCCACCAGTGATCCCGATCGGGGGGGAGGCTACAATGAGCAGTTCTTC
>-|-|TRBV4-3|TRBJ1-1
CASSVVQGRGAFF
TGCGCCAGCAGCGTAGTGCAGGGAAGGGGAGCTTTCTTT
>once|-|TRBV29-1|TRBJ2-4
CSVGGGRGRNIQYF
TGCAGCGTCGGTGGGGGCAGGGGAAGAAACATTCAGTACTTC
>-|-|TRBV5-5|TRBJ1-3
CASSPQGSSGNTIYF
TGTGCCAGCAGCCCGCAGGGGAGCTCTGGAAACACCATATATTTT
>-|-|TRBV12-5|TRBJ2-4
CASVYGFGPKNIQYF
TGTGCTAGTGTTTACGGATTCGGGCCCAAAAACATTCAGTACTTC
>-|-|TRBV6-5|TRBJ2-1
CASRPTVTGYNEQFF
TGTGCCAGCAGGCCAACAGTAACAGGGTACAATGAGCAGTTCTTC
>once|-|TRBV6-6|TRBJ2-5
CASSWLETQYF
TGTGCCAGCAGTTGGTTGGAGACCCAGTACTTC
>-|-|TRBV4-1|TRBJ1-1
CASSPHVNTEAFF
TGCGCCAGCAGCCCTCACGTGAACACTGAAGCTTTCTTT
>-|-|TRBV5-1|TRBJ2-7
CASSLDQGREQYF
TGCGCCAGCAGCTTGGATCAGGGGCGCGAGCAGTACTTC
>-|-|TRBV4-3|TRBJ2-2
CASSRRIIAGELFF
TGCGCCAGCAGCCGAAGAATTATCGCCGGGGAGCTGTTTTTT
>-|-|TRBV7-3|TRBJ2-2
CASSFSLTGELFF
TGTGCCAGCAGCTTTTCCCTCACCGGGGAGCTGTTTTTT
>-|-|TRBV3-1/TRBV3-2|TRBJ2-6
CASSQRTRGDGANVLTF
TGTGCCAGCAGCCAGAGGACAAGGGGTGATGGGGCCAACGTCCTGACTTTC
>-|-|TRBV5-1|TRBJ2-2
CASTITGLTNTGELFF
TGCGCCAGCACGATCACGGGGCTAACGAACACCGGGGAGCTGTTTTTT
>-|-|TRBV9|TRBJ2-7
CASSPTGIGASYEQYF
TGTGCCAGCAGCCCCACCGGGATAGGGGCTTCGTACGAGCAGTACTTC
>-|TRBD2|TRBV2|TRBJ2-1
CASSEIGLAGKNEQFF
TGTGCCAGCAGTGAAATAGGACTAGCGGGGAAAAATGAGCAGTTCTTC
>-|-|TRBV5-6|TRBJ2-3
CASSLAPLSTDTQYF
TGTGCCAGCAGCTTGGCCCCCCTGAGCACAGATACGCAGTATTTT
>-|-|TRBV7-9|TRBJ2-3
CASSWGGQVAYRDTQYF
TGTGCCAGCAGCTGGGGGGGACAGGTAGCCTACAGAGATACGCAGTATTTT
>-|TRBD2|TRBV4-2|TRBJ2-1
CASSQALAGGYEQFF
TGTGCCAGCAGCCAAGCGCTAGCGGGGGGGTATGAGCAGTTCTTC
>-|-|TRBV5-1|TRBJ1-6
CASSLEGTVPNSPLHF
TGCGCCAGCAGCTTGGAGGGGACGGTTCCCAATTCACCCCTCCACTTT
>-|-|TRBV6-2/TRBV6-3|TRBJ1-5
CASSFSRTYQPQHF
TGTGCCAGCAGTTTCAGCAGAACCTATCAGCCCCAGCATTTT
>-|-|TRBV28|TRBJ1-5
CASSPAGQPQHF
TGTGCCAGCAGCCCCGCCGGTCAGCCCCAGCATTTT
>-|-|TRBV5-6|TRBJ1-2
CASRVQTGYGYTF
TGTGCCAGCCGCGTACAAACAGGGTATGGCTACACCTTC
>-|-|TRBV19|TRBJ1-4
CASSLAILATNEKLFF
TGTGCCAGTAGCCTTGCGATACTCGCAACTAATGAAAAACTGTTTTTT
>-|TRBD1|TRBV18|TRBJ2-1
CASSPPRQGVFEQFF
TGTGCCAGCTCACCACCGCGACAGGGGGTTTTTGAGCAGTTCTTC
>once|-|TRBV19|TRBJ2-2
CASSLRTDGELFF
TGTGCCAGTAGTCTCCGGACGGACGGGGAGCTGTTTTTT
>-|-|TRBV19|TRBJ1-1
CASKIPSGTNTEAFF
TGTGCCAGTAAAATCCCCTCAGGGACGAACACTGAAGCTTTCTTT
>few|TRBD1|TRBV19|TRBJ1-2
CASSGGTGSMSGYTF
TGTGCCAGTAGTGGAGGGACAGGGAGTATGTCTGGCTACACCTTC
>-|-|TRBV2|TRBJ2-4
CASSEAFGREQYIQYF
TGTGCCAGCAGTGAAGCCTTCGGACGGGAGCAGTACATTCAGTACTTC
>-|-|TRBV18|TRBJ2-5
CASSPSGTETQYF
TGTGCCAGCTCACCATCAGGGACAGAGACCCAGTACTTC
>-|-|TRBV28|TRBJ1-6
CASSTRREYNSPLHF
TGTGCCAGCAGCACCCGTAGAGAGTATAATTCACCCCTCCACTTT
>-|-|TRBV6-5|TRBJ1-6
CASKPQTNNSPLHF
TGTGCCAGCAAGCCTCAAACAAATAATTCACCCCTCCACTTT
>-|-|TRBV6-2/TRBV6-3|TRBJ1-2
CASSIQGPYGYTF
TGTGCCAGCAGTATTCAGGGCCCCTATGGCTACACCTTC
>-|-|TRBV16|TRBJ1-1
CASSQPWGANTEAFF
TGTGCCAGCAGCCAACCCTGGGGTGCGAACACTGAAGCTTTCTTT
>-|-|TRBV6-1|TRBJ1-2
CASSLALSIGYGYTF
TGTGCCAGCAGTTTGGCCCTGTCGATCGGATATGGCTACACCTTC
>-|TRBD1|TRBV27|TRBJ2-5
CASSLPRTGARQETQYF
TGTGCCAGCAGTTTACCTCGGACAGGGGCGAGGCAAGAGACCCAGTACTTC
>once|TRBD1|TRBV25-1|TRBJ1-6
CASSQTGTGNNSPLHF
TGTGCCAGCAGTCAGACCGGGACAGGAAATAATTCACCCCTCCACTTT
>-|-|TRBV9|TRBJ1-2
CASSVEGRNYGYTF
TGTGCCAGCAGCGTAGAAGGACGGAATTATGGCTACACCTTC
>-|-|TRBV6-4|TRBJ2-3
CASSLTGTGFTDTQYF
TGTGCCAGCAGCTTAACAGGGACCGGGTTCACAGATACGCAGTATTTT
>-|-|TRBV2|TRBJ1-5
CASSSTGPDQPQHF
TGTGCCAGCAGTAGTACAGGGCCCGATCAGCCCCAGCATTTT
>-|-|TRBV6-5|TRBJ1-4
CASMRAVLANEKLFF
TGTGCCAGCATGAGGGCGGTTTTGGCTAATGAAAAACTGTTTTTT
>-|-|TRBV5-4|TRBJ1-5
CASSLVWDGGRGKNQPQHF
TGTGCCAGCAGCTTGGTGTGGGACGGGGGAAGGGGGAAAAATCAGCCCCAGCATTTT
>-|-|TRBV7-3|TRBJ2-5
CASSFGLAETQYF
TGTGCCAGCAGCTTTGGATTAGCTGAGACCCAGTACTTC
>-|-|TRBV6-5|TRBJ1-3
CASVSSGNTIYF
TGTGCCAGCGTCAGCTCTGGAAACACCATATATTTT